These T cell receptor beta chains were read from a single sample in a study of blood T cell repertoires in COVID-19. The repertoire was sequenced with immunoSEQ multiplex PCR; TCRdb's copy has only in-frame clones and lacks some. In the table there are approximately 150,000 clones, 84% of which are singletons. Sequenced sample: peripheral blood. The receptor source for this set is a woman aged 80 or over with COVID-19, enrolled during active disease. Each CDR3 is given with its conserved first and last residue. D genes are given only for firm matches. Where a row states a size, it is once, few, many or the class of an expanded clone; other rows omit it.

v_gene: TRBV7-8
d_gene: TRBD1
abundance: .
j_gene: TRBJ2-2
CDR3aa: CASSSNRGTGELFF
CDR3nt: TGTGCCAGCAGCTCGAACAGGGGCACCGGGGAGCTGTTTTTT

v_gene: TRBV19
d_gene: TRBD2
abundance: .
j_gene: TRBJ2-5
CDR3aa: CASSISGLAGYQETQYF
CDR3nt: TGTGCCAGTAGTATATCGGGACTAGCTGGTTACCAAGAGACCCAGTACTTC

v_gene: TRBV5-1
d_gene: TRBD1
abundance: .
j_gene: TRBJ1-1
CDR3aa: CASTRGTGGNTEAFF
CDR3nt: TGCGCCAGCACACGGGGGACAGGGGGGAACACTGAAGCTTTCTTT

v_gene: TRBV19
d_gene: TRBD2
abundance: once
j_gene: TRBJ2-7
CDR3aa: CASSLSAGGNYEQYF
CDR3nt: TGTGCCAGTAGTTTATCGGCGGGGGGAAACTACGAGCAGTACTTC

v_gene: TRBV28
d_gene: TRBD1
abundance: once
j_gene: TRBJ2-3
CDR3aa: CASSKARTGKADTQYF
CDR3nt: TGTGCCAGCAGCAAAGCTAGGACAGGGAAGGCAGATACGCAGTATTTT

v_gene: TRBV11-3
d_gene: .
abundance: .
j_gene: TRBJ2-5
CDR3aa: CASSRVGETQYF
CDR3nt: TGTGCCAGCAGCCGAGTCGGAGAGACCCAGTACTTC

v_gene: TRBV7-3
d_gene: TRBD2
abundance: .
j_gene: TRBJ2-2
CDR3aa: CASRPERGISNTGELFF
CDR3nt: TGTGCCAGCCGCCCCGAGCGGGGGATATCGAACACCGGGGAGCTGTTTTTT

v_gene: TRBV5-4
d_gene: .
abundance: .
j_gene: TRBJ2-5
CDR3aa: CASSRYRETQYF
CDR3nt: TGTGCCAGCAGCAGATACAGGGAGACCCAGTACTTC

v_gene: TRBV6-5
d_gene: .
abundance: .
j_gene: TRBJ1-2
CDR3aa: CASSYTTRLSNYGYTF
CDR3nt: TGTGCCAGCAGTTACACGACACGCCTATCTAACTATGGCTACACCTTC

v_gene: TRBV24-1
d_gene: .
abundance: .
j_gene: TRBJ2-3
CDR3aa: CATSLAKSTDTQYF
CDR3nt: TGTGCCACCAGTCTAGCGAAGAGCACAGATACGCAGTATTTT

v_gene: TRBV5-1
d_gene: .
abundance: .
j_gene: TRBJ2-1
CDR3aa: CASSLGGLDGNEQFF
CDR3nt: TGCGCCAGCAGCTTGGGTGGTCTAGACGGCAATGAGCAGTTCTTC

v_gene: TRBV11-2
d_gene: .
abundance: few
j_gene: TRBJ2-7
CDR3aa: CASSLGLAYYEQYF
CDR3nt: TGTGCCAGCAGCTTAGGGCTAGCTTACTACGAGCAGTACTTC

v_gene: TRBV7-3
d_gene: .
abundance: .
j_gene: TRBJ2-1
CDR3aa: CASSSPLAAYNEQFF
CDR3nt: TGTGCCAGCAGCTCCCCCCTAGCCGCCTACAATGAGCAGTTCTTC

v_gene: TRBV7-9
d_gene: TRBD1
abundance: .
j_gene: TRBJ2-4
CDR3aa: CASSFYLGQGKNIQYF
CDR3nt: TGTGCCAGCAGCTTTTACCTGGGACAGGGTAAAAACATTCAGTACTTC

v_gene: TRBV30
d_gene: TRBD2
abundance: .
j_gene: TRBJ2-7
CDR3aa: CAWTRTSASYEQYF
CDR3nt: TGTGCCTGGACCCGGACTAGCGCATCCTACGAGCAGTACTTC

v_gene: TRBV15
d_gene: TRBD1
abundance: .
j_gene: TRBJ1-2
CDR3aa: CATSRRGDSIYGYTF
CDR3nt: TGTGCCACCAGCAGACGCGGGGACAGCATCTATGGCTACACCTTC

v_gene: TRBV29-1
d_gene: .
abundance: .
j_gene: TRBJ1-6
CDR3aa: CSVEDQYKPAPLHF
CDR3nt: TGCAGCGTTGAAGATCAATACAAACCAGCACCCCTCCACTTT

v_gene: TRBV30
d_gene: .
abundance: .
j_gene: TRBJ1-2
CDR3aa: CAWSPTANYGYTF
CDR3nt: TGTGCCTGGAGTCCAACAGCTAACTATGGCTACACCTTC

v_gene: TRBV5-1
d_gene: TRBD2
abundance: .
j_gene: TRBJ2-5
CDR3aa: CASSAEWGGQETQYF
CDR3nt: TGCGCCAGCAGCGCAGAATGGGGGGGTCAAGAGACCCAGTACTTC

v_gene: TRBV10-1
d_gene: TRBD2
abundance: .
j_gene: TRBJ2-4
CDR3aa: CASPPLPGASGSPRVAKNIQYF
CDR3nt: TGCGCCAGCCCCCCCCTTCCGGGGGCTAGCGGGAGCCCCAGAGTAGCCAAAAACATTCAGTACTTC

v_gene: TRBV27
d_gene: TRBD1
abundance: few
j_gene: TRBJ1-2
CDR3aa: CASIFWNRGGSGYTF
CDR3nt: TGTGCCAGCATATTTTGGAACAGGGGAGGATCTGGCTACACCTTC

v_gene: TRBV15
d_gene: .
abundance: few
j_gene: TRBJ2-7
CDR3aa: CATSRDRGGYEQYF
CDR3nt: TGTGCCACCAGCAGAGATCGAGGGGGCTACGAGCAGTACTTC

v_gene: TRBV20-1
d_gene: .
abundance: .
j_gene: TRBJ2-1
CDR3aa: CSAMYNEQFF
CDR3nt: TGCAGTGCCATGTACAATGAGCAGTTCTTC

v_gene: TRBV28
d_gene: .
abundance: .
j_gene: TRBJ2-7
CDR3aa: CASSLLNYEQYF
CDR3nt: TGTGCCAGCAGTTTACTAAACTACGAGCAGTACTTC

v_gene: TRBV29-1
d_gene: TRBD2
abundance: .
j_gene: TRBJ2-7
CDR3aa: CSVQRDVGYEQYF
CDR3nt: TGCAGCGTACAGCGGGACGTCGGCTACGAGCAGTACTTC